These 21 T cell receptor beta chains were sequenced from one sample in a study of human T cells and chemical hapten exposure. TCRdb called the RACE reads again in MiXCR, with one record for every CDR3 protein. The sample has more than 100,000 distinct CDR3 sequences, 11% seen once. As for time point: patch test 3, about 24 weeks after DPC sensitization. Treatment noted: therapeutic diphenylcyclopropenone sensitization with weekly scalp DPC. This material consisted of whole blood, taken in connection with sensitization to the hapten diphenylcyclopropenone (DPC). Receptors originate from a woman between 45 and 65 years old with alopecia areata. Some clones in this sample may be carry-over from other donors' samples.

The rearrangement links TRBV12-3 or TRBV12-4 to TRBJ1-2; D perhaps matches TRBD1 (5 bases). Trimming took 6 bases from V and 2 from J, leaving 19 bases between them. This CDR3 has 16 amino acids. CDR3 bases: TGTGCCAGCAGGGGTGGGGCAGGAGATTCAAACTATGGCTACACCTTC. Its translation is CASRGGAGDSNYGYTF.

This clonotype was seen only a few times. The chain recombines TRBV7-9 with TRBJ2-7; a weak D match, TRBD2 (6 bases). In germline, CDR1 is SEHNR, CDR2 FQNEAQ (reference sequence). The ends were cut back, 5 bases at V and 0 bases at J, with 11 bases in the middle. CDR3 length equals 14 residues. CDR3: CASSRAGSSYEQYF. Written as DNA, the CDR3 is TGTGCCAGCAGCCGGGCCGGGAGCTCCTACGAGCAGTACTTC.

This clonotype was seen a handful of times. The CDR3 DNA reads as TGTGCCAGCAGCCCCGTTGAGGCTCACACAGATACGCAGTATTTT. Translation gives CASSPVEAHTDTQYF. This sequence joins TRBV6-5 and TRBJ2-3; D remains ambiguous. Germline values: CDR1 MNHEY, CDR2 SVGAGI. V lost 6 bases and J lost 2, with 15 bases in between. This CDR3 comprises 15 residues.

This clonotype was seen a handful of times. This chain joins TRBV20-1 and TRBJ2-7; D might be TRBD1 (6 bases). The CDR3 is 12 residues long. Trimming took 7 bases from V and 4 from J, leaving 14 bases between them. Germline CDR1 reads DFQATT; CDR2 reads SNEGSKA (reference sequence). The CDR3 DNA follows: TGCAGTGTCCCACGGGACACATACGAGCAGTACTTC. Translated: CSVPRDTYEQYF.

The chain recombines TRBV28 with TRBJ2-2; D may be TRBD1 (6 bases). Germline CDR1 is MDHEN and CDR2 is SYDVKM. Trimming pared 7 bases from V and 6 bases from J, leaving 12 bases between. CDR3 length equals 13 residues. Here the CDR3 reads CASTDPGAGELFF. In DNA form, the CDR3 reads TGTGCCAGCACTGACCCAGGGGCCGGGGAGCTGTTTTTT.

This clonotype has only a few counts. The chain joins TRBV7-2 to TRBJ2-4; 8 bases match TRBD1. Germline V gene data show CDR1 as SGHTA and CDR2 as FQGNSA. The V segment lost 5 bases and the J segment 3 bases; nucleotides outside the gene matches: 6. The CDR3 is made up of 15 amino acids. CDR3 region: CASSPGTGGKNIQYF. The CDR3 coding sequence is TGTGCCAGCAGCCCGGGGACAGGTGGCAAAAACATTCAGTACTTC.

There are a few counts of this clonotype. The V gene is TRBV7-6, the J gene TRBJ2-7; tentatively, D is TRBD1 or TRBD2 (5 bases each). CDR3 size: 13 residues. Germline V CDR1 and CDR2: SGHVS, FNYEAQ. Deletions cut 3 bases from V and 2 bases from J, with 8 bases between. The CDR3 loop reads CASSLGETYEQYF. The CDR3 bases are TGTGCCAGCAGCTTGGGGGAAACCTACGAGCAGTACTTC.

There are a few counts of this clonotype. This chain uses TRBV6-1 with TRBJ2-7; TRBD1 matches at 9 bases. Germline values: CDR1 MNHNS, CDR2 SASEGT. The CDR3 runs to 15 residues. The trim removed 1 base at V and 5 bases at J, leaving 6 bases unmatched. The CDR3 nucleotides are TGTGCCAGCAGTGAAGGTCGATGGGACAGGGACGAGCAGTACTTC. It is translated as CASSEGRWDRDEQYF.

This clonotype was seen at least ten times. The rearrangement joins TRBV29-1 to TRBJ2-5; D is unresolved. Trimming cost V 1 base and J 5 bases, with 8 bases left between them. The germline CDR1 and CDR2 sequences are SQVTM and ANQGSEA. CDR3 size: 12 residues. The CDR3 DNA sequence: TGCAGCGTTGAAGGTTGGGGTGAGACCCAGTACTTC. Amino acid sequence: CSVEGWGETQYF.

This clonotype was counted many times. The rearrangement links TRBV28 to TRBJ2-3; perhaps TRBD1 as D (5 bases). V dropped 5 bases and J dropped 7 bases, with 10 bases sitting between them. The CDR3 totals 12 residues. CDR1 and CDR2 (germline): MDHEN, SYDVKM. The CDR3 sequence: CASSPTAHTQYF. CDR3 DNA sequence: TGTGCCAGCAGTCCGACAGCTCATACGCAGTATTTT.

This chain links TRBV2 with TRBJ2-7, with D possibly TRBD2 on 5 matching bases. Trimming took off 6 bases at V and 4 bases at J, with 7 bases between the two ends. Germline V lookup: CDR1 SNHLY, CDR2 FYNNEI. This CDR3 is 11 amino acids long. For the CDR3, the DNA is TGTGCCAGCAGAGAGGGTTACGAGCAGTACTTC. Its translation: CASREGYEQYF.

This clonotype showed up many times. This chain connects TRBV5-1 to TRBJ2-4, with 7 bases that match TRBD1. The germline gives CDR1 SGHRS, CDR2 YFSETQ. The CDR3 totals 15 residues. The V and J ends lost 0 bases and 3 bases, in that order; junction bases with no gene match: 3. The CDR3 is CASSLAGTDKNIQYF. The CDR3, as DNA: TGCGCCAGCAGCTTGGCCGGGACAGACAAAAACATTCAGTACTTC.

There are a few counts of this clonotype. This chain joins TRBV28 and TRBJ2-7; TRBD1 matches 7 bases. Germline V gene data show CDR1 as MDHEN and CDR2 as SYDVKM. This CDR3 contains 15 residues. After removal of 6 bases from V and 6 bases from J, the junction contained 14 bases not matched to a gene. The CDR3 sequence: CASSPAKTGWSEQYF. The CDR3 bases are TGTGCCAGCAGCCCCGCGAAGACAGGGTGGTCCGAGCAGTACTTC.

The chain couples TRBV5-1 to TRBJ1-6; no definite D call. V lost 4 bases and J 8 bases, leaving 10 bases between the germline ends. The CDR3 is made up of 13 amino acids. Germline-derived CDR1 and CDR2 are SGHRS and YFSETQ. In DNA, the CDR3 is TGCGCCAGCAGCCTGGCATCGGATTCACCCCTCCACTTT. This encodes CASSLASDSPLHF.

The V call is TRBV7-9, the J call TRBJ1-5; D is undetermined. Germline assignment: CDR1 SEHNR and CDR2 FQNEAQ (reference sequence). Between the trimmed V and J ends, which lost 8 bases and 6 bases, there was a span of 14 bases. This CDR3 has 13 amino acids. As DNA, the CDR3 is TGTGCCAGCCAAGGGAGTTTGGGTCAGCCCCAGCATTTT. It encodes CASQGSLGQPQHF.

This clonotype occurred a few times. The chain has TRBV4-1 and TRBJ2-3, with TRBD1 as a possible D gene (5 bases). This CDR3 is 16 amino acids long. V lost 1 base and J lost 0, with 11 bases in between. The germline V gene has CDR1 MGHRA and CDR2 YSYEKL. Here the CDR3 reads CASSQVGPASTDTQYF. The CDR3 DNA follows: TGCGCCAGCAGCCAAGTGGGGCCGGCGAGCACAGATACGCAGTATTTT.

The chain recombines TRBV7-2 with TRBJ1-5, with no clear D. Germline values: CDR1 SGHTA, CDR2 FQGNSA. The V end was cut by 4 bases, the J end by 0 bases, with 10 bases between. This CDR3 is built from 15 residues. CDR3 loop: CASSSGQSSNQPQHF. DNA of the CDR3: TGTGCCAGCAGCTCCGGTCAGAGTAGCAATCAGCCCCAGCATTTT.

This clonotype turned up a few times. This chain uses TRBV15 with TRBJ2-3, with 8 bases aligning to TRBD2. The germline V gene encodes CDR1 LNHNV and CDR2 YYDKDF (reference sequence). This CDR3 region has 17 residues. With V trimmed by 4 bases and J by 2 bases, 11 bases remained unmatched. CDR3 sequence: CATSTPPGSGDTDTQYF. CDR3 coding DNA: TGTGCCACCAGCACTCCTCCGGGTAGCGGGGACACAGATACGCAGTATTTT.

The CDR3 spells CASQSNLVGEAFF. CDR3 coding DNA: TGTGCCTCACAATCGAATCTCGTGGGGGAAGCTTTCTTT. The chain couples TRBV10-3 to TRBJ1-1; the D is unclear. The CDR3 consists of 13 residues. V was pared by 11 bases and J by 8 bases, with 21 bases between. Germline V gene lookup returns CDR1 ENHRY and CDR2 SYGVKD.

This clonotype was observed once. This chain links TRBV6-2 or TRBV6-3 with TRBJ2-1; a weak D match, TRBD1 (6 bases). Germline CDR1 MNHEY, CDR2 SVGEGT. Trimming took off 5 bases at V and 7 bases at J, with 21 bases between the two ends. The CDR3 consists of 16 residues. CDR3: CASSPQWDTLQNEQFF. The CDR3, as DNA: TGTGCCAGCAGTCCCCAATGGGACACTCTACAGAATGAGCAGTTCTTC.

This clonotype was detected a few times. The chain uses TRBV29-1 and TRBJ2-1; the match to TRBD2 covers 7 bases. Germline CDR1 reads SQVTM; CDR2 reads ANQGSEA. With 6 bases clipped from V and 11 bases from J, the junction kept 7 bases outside the gene matches. This CDR3 comprises 11 residues. CDR3 protein: CSVAGLGQQFF. DNA of the CDR3: TGCAGCGTGGCAGGACTAGGACAGCAGTTCTTC.